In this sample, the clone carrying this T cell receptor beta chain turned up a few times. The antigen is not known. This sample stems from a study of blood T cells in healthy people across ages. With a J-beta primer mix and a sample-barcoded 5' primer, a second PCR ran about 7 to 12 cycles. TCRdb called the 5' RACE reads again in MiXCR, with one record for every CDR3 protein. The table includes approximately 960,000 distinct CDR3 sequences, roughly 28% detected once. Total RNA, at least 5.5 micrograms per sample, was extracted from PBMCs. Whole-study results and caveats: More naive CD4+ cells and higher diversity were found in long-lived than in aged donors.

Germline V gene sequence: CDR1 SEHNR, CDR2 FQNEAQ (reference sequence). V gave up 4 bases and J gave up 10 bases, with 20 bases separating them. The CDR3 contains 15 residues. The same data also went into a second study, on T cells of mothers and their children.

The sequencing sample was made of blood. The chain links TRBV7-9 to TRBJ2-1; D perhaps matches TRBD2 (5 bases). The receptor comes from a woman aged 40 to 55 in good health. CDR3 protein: CASSSTKSGSGEQFF. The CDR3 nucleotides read TGTGCCAGCAGCTCAACCAAGTCGGGGTCAGGAGAGCAGTTCTTC.